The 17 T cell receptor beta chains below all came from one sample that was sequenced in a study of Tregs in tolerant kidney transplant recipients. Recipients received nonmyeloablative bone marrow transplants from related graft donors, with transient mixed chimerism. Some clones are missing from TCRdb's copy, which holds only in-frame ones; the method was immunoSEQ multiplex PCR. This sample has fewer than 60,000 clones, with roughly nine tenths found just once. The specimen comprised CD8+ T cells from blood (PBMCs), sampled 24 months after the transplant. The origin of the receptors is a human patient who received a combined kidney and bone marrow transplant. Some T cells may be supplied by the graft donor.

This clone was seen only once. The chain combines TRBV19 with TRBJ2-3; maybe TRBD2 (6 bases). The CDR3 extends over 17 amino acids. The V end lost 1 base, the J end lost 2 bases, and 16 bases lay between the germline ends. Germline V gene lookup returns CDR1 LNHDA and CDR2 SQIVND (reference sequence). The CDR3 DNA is TGTGCCAGTAGTATAGGCTCTTCGGACTATTACACAGATACGCAGTATTTT. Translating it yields CASSIGSSDYYTDTQYF. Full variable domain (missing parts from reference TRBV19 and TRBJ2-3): DGGITQSPKYLFRKEGQNVTLSCEQNLNHDAMYWYRQDPGQGLRLIYYSQIVNDFQKGDIAEGYSVSREKKESFPLTVTSAQKNPTAFYLCASSIGSSDYYTDTQYFGPGTRLTVL.

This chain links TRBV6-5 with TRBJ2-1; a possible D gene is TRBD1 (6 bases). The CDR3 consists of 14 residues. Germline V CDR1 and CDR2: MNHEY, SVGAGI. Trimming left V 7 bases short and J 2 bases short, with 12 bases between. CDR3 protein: CASKQGSAYNEQFF. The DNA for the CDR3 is TGTGCCAGCAAGCAGGGGAGCGCCTACAATGAGCAGTTCTTC.

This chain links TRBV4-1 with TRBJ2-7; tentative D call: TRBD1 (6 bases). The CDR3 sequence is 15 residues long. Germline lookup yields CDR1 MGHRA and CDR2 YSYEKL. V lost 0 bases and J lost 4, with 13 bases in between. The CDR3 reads CASSQDRGRGYEQYF. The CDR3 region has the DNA TGCGCCAGCAGCCAAGATCGCGGCAGGGGATACGAGCAGTACTTC.

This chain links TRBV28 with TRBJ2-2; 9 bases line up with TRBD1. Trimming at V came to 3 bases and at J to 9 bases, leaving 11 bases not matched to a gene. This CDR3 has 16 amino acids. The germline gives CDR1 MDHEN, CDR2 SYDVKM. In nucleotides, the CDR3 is TGTGCCAGCAGTTTTCTGGACAGGGGTCCTTCGCGGGAGCTGTTTTTT. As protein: CASSFLDRGPSRELFF. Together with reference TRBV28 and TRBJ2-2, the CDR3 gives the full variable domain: DVKVTQSSRYLVKRTGEKVFLECVQDMDHENMFWYRQDPGLGLRLIYFSYDVKMKEKGDIPEGYSVSREKKERFSLILESASTNQTSMYLCASSFLDRGPSRELFFGEGSRLTVL.

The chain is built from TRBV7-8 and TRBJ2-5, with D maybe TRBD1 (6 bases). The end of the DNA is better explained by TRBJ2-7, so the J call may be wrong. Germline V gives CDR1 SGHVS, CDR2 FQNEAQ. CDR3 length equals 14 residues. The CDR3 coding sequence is TGTGCCAGCAGCTTAAGGACAGATACCTACGAGCAGTACTTC. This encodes CASSLRTDTYEQYF.

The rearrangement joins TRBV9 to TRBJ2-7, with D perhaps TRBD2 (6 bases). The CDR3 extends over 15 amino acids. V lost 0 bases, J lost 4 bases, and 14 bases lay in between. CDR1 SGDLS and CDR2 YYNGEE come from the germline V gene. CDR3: CASSVEGTGFYEQYF. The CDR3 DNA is TGTGCCAGCAGCGTAGAGGGGACTGGATTTTACGAGCAGTACTTC.

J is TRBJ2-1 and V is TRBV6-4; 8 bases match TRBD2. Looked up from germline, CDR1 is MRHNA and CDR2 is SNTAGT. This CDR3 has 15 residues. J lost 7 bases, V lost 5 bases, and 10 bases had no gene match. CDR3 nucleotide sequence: TGTGCCAGCAGTAGCGGGAGTGGTTCCCCGAATGAGCAGTTCTTC. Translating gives CASSSGSGSPNEQFF.

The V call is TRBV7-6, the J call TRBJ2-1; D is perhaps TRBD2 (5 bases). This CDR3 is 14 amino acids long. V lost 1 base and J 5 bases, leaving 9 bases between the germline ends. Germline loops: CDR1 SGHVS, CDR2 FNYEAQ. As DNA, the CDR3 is TGTGCCAGCAGCTTAGGCGGGTCCCACAATGAGCAGTTCTTC. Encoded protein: CASSLGGSHNEQFF.

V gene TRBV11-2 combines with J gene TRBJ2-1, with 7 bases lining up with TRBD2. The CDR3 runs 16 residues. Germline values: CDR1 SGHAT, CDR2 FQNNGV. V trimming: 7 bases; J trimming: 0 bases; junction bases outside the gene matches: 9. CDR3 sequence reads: CASILSGLSSYNEQFF. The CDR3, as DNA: TGTGCCAGCATCCTTAGCGGGCTAAGCTCCTACAATGAGCAGTTCTTC.

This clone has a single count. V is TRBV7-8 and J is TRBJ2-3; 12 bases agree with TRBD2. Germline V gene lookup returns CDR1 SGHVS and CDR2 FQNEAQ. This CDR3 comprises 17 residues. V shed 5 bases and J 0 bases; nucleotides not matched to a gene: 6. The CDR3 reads CASSIGLAGPSTDTQYF. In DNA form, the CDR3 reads TGTGCCAGCAGCATCGGACTAGCGGGGCCAAGCACAGATACGCAGTATTTT.

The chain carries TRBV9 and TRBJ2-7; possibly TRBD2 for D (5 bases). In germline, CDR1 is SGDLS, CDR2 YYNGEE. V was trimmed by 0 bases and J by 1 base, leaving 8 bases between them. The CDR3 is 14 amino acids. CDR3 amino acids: CASSVGSGSYEQYF. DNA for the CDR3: TGTGCCAGCAGCGTAGGAAGCGGATCCTACGAGCAGTACTTC. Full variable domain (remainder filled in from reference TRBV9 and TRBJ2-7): DSGVTQTPKHLITATGQRVTLRCSPRSGDLSVYWYQQSLDQGLQFLIQYYNGEERAKGNILERFSAQQFPDLHSELNLSSLELGDSALYFCASSVGSGSYEQYFGPGTRLTVT.

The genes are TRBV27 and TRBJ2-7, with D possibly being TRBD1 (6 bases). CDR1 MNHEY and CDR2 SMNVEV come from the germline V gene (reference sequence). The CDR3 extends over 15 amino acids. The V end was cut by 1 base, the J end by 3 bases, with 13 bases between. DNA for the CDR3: TGTGCCAGCAGTTTATTACCAGGGGATAACTACGAGCAGTACTTC. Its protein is CASSLLPGDNYEQYF.

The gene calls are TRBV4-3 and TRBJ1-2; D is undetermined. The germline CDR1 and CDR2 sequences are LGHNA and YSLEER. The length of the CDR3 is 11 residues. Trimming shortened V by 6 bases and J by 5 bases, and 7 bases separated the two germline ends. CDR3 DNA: TGCGCCAGCAGGGGCGGGTATGGCTACACCTTC. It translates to CASRGGYGYTF.

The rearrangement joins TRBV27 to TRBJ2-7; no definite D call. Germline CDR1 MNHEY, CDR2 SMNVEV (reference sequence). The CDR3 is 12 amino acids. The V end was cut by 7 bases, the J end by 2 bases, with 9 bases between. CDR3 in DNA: TGTGCCAGCAAAGGCGGCCCCTACGAGCAGTACTTC. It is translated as CASKGGPYEQYF.

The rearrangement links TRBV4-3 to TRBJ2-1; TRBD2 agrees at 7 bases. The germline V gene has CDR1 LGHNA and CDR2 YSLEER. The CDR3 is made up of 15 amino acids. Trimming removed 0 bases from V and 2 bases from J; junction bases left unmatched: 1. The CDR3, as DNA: TGCGCCAGCAGCCAAGATAGCGGGCCCTACAATGAGCAGTTCTTC. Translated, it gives CASSQDSGPYNEQFF.

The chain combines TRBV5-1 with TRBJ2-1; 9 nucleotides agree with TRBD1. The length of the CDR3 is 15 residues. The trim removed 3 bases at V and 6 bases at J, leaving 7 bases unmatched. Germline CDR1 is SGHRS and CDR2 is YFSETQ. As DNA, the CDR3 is TGCGCCAGCAGCTACTCAAACAGGGGGCTCAATGAGCAGTTCTTC. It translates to CASSYSNRGLNEQFF. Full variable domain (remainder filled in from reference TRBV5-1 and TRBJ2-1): KAGVTQTPRYLIKTRGQQVTLSCSPISGHRSVSWYQQTPGQGLQFLFEYFSETQRNKGNFPGRFSGRQFSNSRSEMNVSTLELGDSALYLCASSYSNRGLNEQFFGPGTRLTVL.

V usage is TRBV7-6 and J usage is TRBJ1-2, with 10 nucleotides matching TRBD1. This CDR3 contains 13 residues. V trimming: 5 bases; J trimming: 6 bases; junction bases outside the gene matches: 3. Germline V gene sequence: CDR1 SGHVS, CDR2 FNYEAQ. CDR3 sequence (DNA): TGTGCCAGCAGCAAGGGGACAGGGGATGGCTACACCTTC. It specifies CASSKGTGDGYTF.